This entry features one T cell receptor (beta chain) sequence. Its target is unknown. The sample comes from a study of cytomegalovirus exposure and HLA in healthy donors. PCR amplification relied on 60 Vbeta primers (plus 13 Jbeta primers). The repertoire was sequenced with immunoSEQ multiplex PCR; TCRdb's copy has only in-frame clones and lacks some. The table includes more than 55,000 clones, approximately 80% detected once. Notes on the study in general: Sequencing depth roughly uniform across donors was assumed in presence/absence analyses.

V gave up 0 bases and J gave up 5 bases; unmatched junction bases: 6. The CDR3 covers 15 residues. Germline CDR1 is LNHDA and CDR2 is SQIVND (reference sequence). Participants comprised healthy donors of bone marrow. Specimen: PBMCs. The source of this sequence is a woman between 40 and 55 years old in good health and CMV-seronegative. This chain uses TRBV19 with TRBJ1-1; 7 bases are a match to TRBD1. CDR3 sequence: CASSIDQGQATEAFF. The CDR3 bases are TGTGCCAGTAGTATAGATCAAGGACAGGCGACTGAAGCTTTCTTT.